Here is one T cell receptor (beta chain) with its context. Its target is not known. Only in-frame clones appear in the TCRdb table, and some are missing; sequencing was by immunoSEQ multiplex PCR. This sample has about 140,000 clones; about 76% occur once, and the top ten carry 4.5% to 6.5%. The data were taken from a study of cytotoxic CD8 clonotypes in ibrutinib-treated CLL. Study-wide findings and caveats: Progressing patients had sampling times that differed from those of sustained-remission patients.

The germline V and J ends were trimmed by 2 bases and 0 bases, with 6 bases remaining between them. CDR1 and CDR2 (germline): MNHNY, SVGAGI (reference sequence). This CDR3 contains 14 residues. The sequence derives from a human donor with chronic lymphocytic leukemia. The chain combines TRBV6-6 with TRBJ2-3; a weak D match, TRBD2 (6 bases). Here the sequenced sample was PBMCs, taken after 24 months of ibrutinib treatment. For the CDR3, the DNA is TGTGCCAGCAGTTACCGGGGGAGCACAGATACGCAGTATTTT. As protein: CASSYRGSTDTQYF.